This T cell receptor beta chain was recorded in a study of T-cell reconstitution after alpha-beta-depleted transplantation in children. Study-wide results and limits: From newly produced T cells came most of the T-cell counts and diversity one year after transplant. There were reportedly several hundred expanded graft clones from which alpha-beta T cells came about two months after transplant. TCRbeta diversity was high at day 60 in some patients (a result of surviving recipient T cells and thymic progenitors).

This clonotype occurred a few times. What it binds is unknown. Germline assignment: CDR1 SGHRS and CDR2 YFSETQ. The V gene lost 2 bases and the J gene lost 8 bases, with 16 bases spanning the gap. The CDR3 sequence is 15 residues long. TCRbeta library preparation incorporated unique molecular identifiers. TCRdb re-called the PCR reads with MiXCR, one entry per CDR3 protein. Among about 250,000 distinct CDR3 sequences listed, roughly a quarter were seen once. Material: PBMCs, mostly from graft donor cells, obtained 360 days after TCRalphabeta/CD19-depleted stem cell transplant. This TCR came from a female patient between 2 and 15 years old who had a stem cell transplant for congenital amegakaryocytic thrombocytopenia, so the T cells may come from the graft donor. V is TRBV5-1 and J is TRBJ1-4, with D possibly being TRBD1 (6 bases). In DNA form, the CDR3 reads TGCGCCAGCAGCTTTAGGAGGGGGTTGGAAGAAAAACTGTTTTTT. The encoded protein is CASSFRRGLEEKLFF.